The present T cell receptor (beta chain) was sequenced within a study of T cell repertoires in cytomegalovirus infection. Overall study findings and caveats: Across the ex vivo response, the dominant clonotypes were HLA-C-restricted CMV-specific TCR beta clonotypes.

On this clonotype: Its antigen is currently unknown.

In TCRdb, the reads were re-called with MiXCR into one record per CDR3 protein. The table shows 310,000 or so distinct CDR3 sequences, with 9.6% occurring only once. This sequence originates from a human donor in good health (CMV status not recorded). Some clones in this sample may be carry-over from other donors' samples. Sequenced sample: PBMCs.

The DNA for the CDR3 is TGCAGTGTTGCAGGGGGCGCCTATGGCTACACCTTC. The encoded protein is CSVAGGAYGYTF. The J gene is TRBJ1-2, the V gene TRBV20-1, with 8 bases matching TRBD1. The CDR3 is 12 amino acids. V lost 7 bases to trimming and J lost 4 bases; unmatched junction nucleotides: 5. The germline gives CDR1 DFQATT, CDR2 SNEGSKA (reference sequence).